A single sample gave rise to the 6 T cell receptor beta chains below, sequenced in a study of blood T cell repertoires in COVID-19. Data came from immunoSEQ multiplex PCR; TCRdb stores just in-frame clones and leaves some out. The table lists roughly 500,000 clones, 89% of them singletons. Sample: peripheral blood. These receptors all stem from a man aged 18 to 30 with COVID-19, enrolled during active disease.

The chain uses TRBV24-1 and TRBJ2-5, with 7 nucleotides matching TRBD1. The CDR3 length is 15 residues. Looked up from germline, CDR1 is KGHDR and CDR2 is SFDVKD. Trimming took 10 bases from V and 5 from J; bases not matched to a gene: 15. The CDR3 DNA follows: TGTGCCACTCCGCTTACCAGGACAGGAGTTGAGACCCAGTACTTC. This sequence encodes CATPLTRTGVETQYF.

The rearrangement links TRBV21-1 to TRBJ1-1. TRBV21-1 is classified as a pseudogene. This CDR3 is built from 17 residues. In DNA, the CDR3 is TGTGCCAGCAGCCTCCCGGGGGGGTATTCGCCGAGAACTGAAGCTTTCTTT. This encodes CASSLPGGYSPRTEAFF.

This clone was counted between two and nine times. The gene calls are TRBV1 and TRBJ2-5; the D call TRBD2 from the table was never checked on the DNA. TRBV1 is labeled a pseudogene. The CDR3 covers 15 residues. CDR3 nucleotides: TGCACCAGCAGCCAAGAGTCGGGGGGGCAAGAGACCCAGTACTTC. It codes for CTSSQESGGQETQYF.

This CDR3 is CASRAGTGTDTQYF. In DNA, the CDR3 is TGTGCCAGCAGAGCCGGGACAGGGACGGATACGCAGTATTTT. The V gene is TRBV2, the J gene TRBJ2-3; the match to TRBD1 covers 9 bases. There are 14 residues in the CDR3. Per germline, CDR1 SNHLY and CDR2 FYNNEI. V was pared by 6 bases and J by 6 bases, with 7 bases of the junction left unmatched.

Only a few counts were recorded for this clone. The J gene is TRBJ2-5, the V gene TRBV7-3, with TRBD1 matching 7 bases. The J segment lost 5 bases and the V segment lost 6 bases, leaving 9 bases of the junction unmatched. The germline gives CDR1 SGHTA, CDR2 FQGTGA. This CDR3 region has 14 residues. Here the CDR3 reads CASSRTGRTETQYF. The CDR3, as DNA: TGTGCCAGCAGTCGGACAGGAAGGACGGAGACCCAGTACTTC.

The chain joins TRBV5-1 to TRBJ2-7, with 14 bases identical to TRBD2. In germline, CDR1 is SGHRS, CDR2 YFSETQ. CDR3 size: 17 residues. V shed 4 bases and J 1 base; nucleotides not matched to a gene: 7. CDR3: CASSGGLAGGPSYEQYF. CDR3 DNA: TGCGCCAGCAGCGGCGGACTAGCGGGAGGTCCGTCCTACGAGCAGTACTTC.